This T cell receptor beta chain came from a study of blood T cell repertoires in COVID-19. How the authors handled the data: Estimated nucleated cell counts came from reference gene primer amplification. Method: immunoSEQ multiplex PCR; TCRdb's copy keeps in-frame clones and lacks some. The V and J calls and clone size are taken from that table; D and trimming were inferred from the DNA. The table lists about 110,000 clones, 86% of them singletons. This clone has just one count. The CDR3 is 12 amino acids. The V end lost 7 bases, the J end lost 0 bases, and 9 bases lay between the germline ends. Germline V gene data show CDR1 as SQVTM and CDR2 as ANQGSEA.

The sequence was collected from a man aged 35-49 years with acute or convalescent COVID-19. Input material: peripheral blood. The chain recombines TRBV29-1 with TRBJ1-2; D uncertain. This chain's CDR3 is CSAYSTNYGYTF. The CDR3 DNA sequence: TGCAGCGCCTATTCGACTAACTATGGCTACACCTTC.